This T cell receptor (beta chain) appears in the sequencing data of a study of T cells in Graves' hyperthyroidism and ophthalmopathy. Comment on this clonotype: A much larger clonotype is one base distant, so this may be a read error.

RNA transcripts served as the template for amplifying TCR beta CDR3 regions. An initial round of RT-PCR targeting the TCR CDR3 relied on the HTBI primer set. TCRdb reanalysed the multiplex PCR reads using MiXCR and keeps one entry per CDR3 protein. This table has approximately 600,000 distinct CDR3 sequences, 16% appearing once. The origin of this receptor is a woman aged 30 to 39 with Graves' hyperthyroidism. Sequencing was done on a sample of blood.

This CDR3 reads CASSLRLAGGVDEQFF. As DNA, the CDR3 is TGTGCCAGCAGTCTTCGACTAGCGGGAGGCGTGGATGAGCAGTTCTTC. This rearrangement joins TRBV7-2 to TRBJ2-1, with TRBD2 identical over 13 bases. There are 16 residues in the CDR3. CDR1 SGHTA and CDR2 FQGNSA come from the germline V gene. With V trimmed by 6 bases and J by 8 bases, 10 bases remained unmatched.